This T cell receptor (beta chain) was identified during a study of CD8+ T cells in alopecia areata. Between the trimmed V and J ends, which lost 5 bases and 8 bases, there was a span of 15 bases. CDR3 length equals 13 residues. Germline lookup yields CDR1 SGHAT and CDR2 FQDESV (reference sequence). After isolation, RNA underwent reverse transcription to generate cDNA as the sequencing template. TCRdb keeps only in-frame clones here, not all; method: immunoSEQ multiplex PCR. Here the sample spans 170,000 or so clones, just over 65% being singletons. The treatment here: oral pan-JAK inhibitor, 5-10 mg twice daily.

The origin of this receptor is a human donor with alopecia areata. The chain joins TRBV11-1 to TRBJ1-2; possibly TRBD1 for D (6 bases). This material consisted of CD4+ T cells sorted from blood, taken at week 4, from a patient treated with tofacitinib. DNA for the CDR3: TGTGCCAGCAGCCCCCACAGGGAGGCGGGCTACACCTTC. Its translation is CASSPHREAGYTF.